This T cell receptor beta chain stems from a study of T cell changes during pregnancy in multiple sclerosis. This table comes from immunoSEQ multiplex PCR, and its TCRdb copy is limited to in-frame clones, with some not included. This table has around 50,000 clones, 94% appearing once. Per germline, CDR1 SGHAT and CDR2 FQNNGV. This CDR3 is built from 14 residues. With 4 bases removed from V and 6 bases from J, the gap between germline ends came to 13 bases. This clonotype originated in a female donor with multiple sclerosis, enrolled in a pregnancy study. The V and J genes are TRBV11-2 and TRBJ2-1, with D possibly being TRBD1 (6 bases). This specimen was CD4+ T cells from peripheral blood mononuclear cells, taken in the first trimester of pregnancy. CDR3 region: CASSSTQTGNEQFF. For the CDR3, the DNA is TGTGCCAGCAGCTCTACGCAGACAGGCAATGAGCAGTTCTTC.